This passage covers 30 T cell receptor beta chains from one sample sequenced in a study of T-cell memory formation after mild COVID-19. TCRdb processed the 5' RACE reads anew with MiXCR; each CDR3 protein has one entry. Altogether tens of thousands of distinct CDR3 sequences are present, around 12% being singletons, with the ten largest covering approximately 24%. Sequencing was done on a sample of PBMCs or a T cell subset sorted from them (not recorded which). The source is a man aged 18 to 30 who had mild COVID-19 (a few samples of this study predate the infection). Cell type and time point are not known.

The V gene is TRBV9, the J gene TRBJ1-2; D unresolved. The CDR3 runs to 17 residues. Per the germline V gene, CDR1 is SGDLS and CDR2 is YYNGEE. The germline V and J ends were trimmed by 3 bases and 1 base, with 19 bases remaining between them. The CDR3 bases are TGTGCCAGCAGCGGCCGCCCCTTCCAGAGGATTAACTATGGCTACACCTTC. This sequence encodes CASSGRPFQRINYGYTF.

Ten or more counts support this clonotype. The chain recombines TRBV7-6 with TRBJ2-5; 11 nucleotides align to TRBD2. CDR1 and CDR2 (germline): SGHVS, FNYEAQ. V lost 1 base, J lost 5 bases, and 3 bases stayed unmatched. The CDR3 is 15 residues long. The CDR3 nucleotides are TGTGCCAGCAGCTTAGGGGCTAGCGGGGGGGAGACCCAGTACTTC. Protein sequence: CASSLGASGGETQYF.

This clonotype has at least ten counts. The CDR3 is CASSFGRWQGGEFGNQPQHF. Written as DNA, the CDR3 is TGTGCCAGCAGTTTTGGTCGGTGGCAGGGAGGCGAGTTTGGCAATCAGCCCCAGCATTTT. The rearrangement uses TRBV12-3 or TRBV12-4 and TRBJ1-5, with D tentatively TRBD1 (5 bases). This CDR3 has 20 amino acids. V lost 3 bases to trimming and J lost 2 bases, with 26 bases between them.

The gene calls are TRBV20-1 and TRBJ2-3; TRBD2 matches at 10 bases. The ends lost 0 bases at V and 1 base at J; junction bases unmatched: 4. This CDR3 contains 16 residues. Germline loops: CDR1 DFQATT, CDR2 SNEGSKA (reference sequence). CDR3 DNA sequence: TGCAGTGCTAGAGAACCTACTAGCGGGGGCACAGATACGCAGTATTTT. This translates into CSAREPTSGGTDTQYF.

This chain links TRBV12-3 or TRBV12-4 with TRBJ2-1, with D perhaps being TRBD1 or TRBD2 (6 bases each). Trimming took 3 bases from V and 8 from J, leaving 20 bases between them. CDR3 length equals 16 residues. The CDR3 region has the DNA TGTGCCAGCAGTTTCAATGCCGTGGGGGGCCAAGATGAGCAGTTCTTC. It translates to CASSFNAVGGQDEQFF.

This clonotype was seen many times. J is TRBJ2-2 and V is TRBV4-3, with D unresolved. Per germline, CDR1 LGHNA and CDR2 YSLEER. The CDR3 contains 14 residues. Trimming removed 4 bases at V and 1 base at J, with 7 bases between. CDR3 residues: CASSLTVNTGELFF. CDR3 DNA sequence: TGCGCCAGCAGCCTCACGGTGAACACCGGGGAGCTGTTTTTT.

This clonotype was seen at least ten times. This chain joins TRBV12-3 or TRBV12-4 and TRBJ1-1, with 8 bases identical to TRBD1. The CDR3 length is 14 residues. J gave up 1 base and V 4 bases, and 2 bases lay outside the gene matches. CDR3 loop: CASSSGQGNTEAFF. The CDR3 DNA reads as TGTGCCAGCAGTTCCGGACAGGGGAACACTGAAGCTTTCTTT.

This clonotype was seen a few times. This rearrangement joins TRBV4-1 to TRBJ1-5, with 7 bases fitting TRBD1. V dropped 0 bases and J dropped 5; count of bases not matched to a gene: 10. The CDR3 loop spans 17 amino acids. Germline CDR1 is MGHRA and CDR2 is YSYEKL. CDR3: CASSQDPAGGWDQPQHF. The CDR3 bases are TGCGCCAGCAGCCAAGATCCCGCAGGGGGTTGGGATCAGCCCCAGCATTTT.

This rearrangement joins TRBV18 to TRBJ2-5, with TRBD1 matching 8 bases. Germline V gene lookup returns CDR1 KGHSH and CDR2 LQKENI. Trimming cost V 2 bases and J 4 bases; bases outside gene matches: 3. The CDR3 is 14 residues long. The CDR3 loop reads CASSPSRGRETQYF. DNA of the CDR3: TGTGCCAGCTCACCAAGCAGGGGGCGAGAGACCCAGTACTTC. Based on the CDR3 plus reference TRBV18 and TRBJ2-5, the full variable domain is NAGVMQNPRHLVRRRGQEARLRCSPMKGHSHVYWYRQLPEEGLKFMVYLQKENIIDESGMPKERFSAEFPKEGPSILRIQQVVRGDSAAYFCASSPSRGRETQYFGPGTRLLVL.

The chain uses TRBV4-1 and TRBJ1-2, with D unclear. The germline V and J ends were trimmed by 3 bases and 9 bases, with 14 bases remaining between them. Germline loops: CDR1 MGHRA, CDR2 YSYEKL. The CDR3 has 13 residues. CDR3 region: CASSHKVRSSYTF. The CDR3 region has the DNA TGCGCCAGCAGCCACAAAGTCAGGTCTAGCTACACCTTC.

This clonotype was recorded many times. The chain carries TRBV7-3 and TRBJ2-3, with 7 bases identical to TRBD2. The germline V gene encodes CDR1 SGHTA and CDR2 FQGTGA. V dropped 8 bases and J dropped 2; count of bases not matched to a gene: 25. The CDR3 length is 20 residues. This CDR3 reads CASAPSEGGFLAGDTDTQYF. The CDR3 DNA follows: TGTGCCAGCGCCCCTTCCGAGGGCGGGTTTTTAGCGGGTGACACAGATACGCAGTATTTT.

This clonotype was detected ten times or more. V is TRBV29-1 and J is TRBJ2-5, with a weak D call TRBD2 (6 bases). Per the germline V gene, CDR1 is SQVTM and CDR2 is ANQGSEA. This CDR3 region has 12 residues. The germline V and J ends were trimmed by 7 bases and 1 base, with 10 bases remaining between them. The CDR3 loop reads CSGGGTQETQYF. CDR3 DNA: TGCAGCGGTGGGGGGACCCAAGAGACCCAGTACTTC.

V gene TRBV20-1 combines with J gene TRBJ1-5; 7 positions match TRBD1. CDR1 is DFQATT, CDR2 SNEGSKA, per germline (reference sequence). This CDR3 is 15 amino acids long. Trimming took 1 base from V and 6 from J; bases not matched to a gene: 9. In nucleotides, the CDR3 is TGCAGTGCTAGAGTAGGGGGCGCGTCGGGTCAGCCCCAGCATTTT. Protein: CSARVGGASGQPQHF.

The rearrangement joins TRBV4-1 to TRBJ1-5; 10 positions agree with TRBD1. Germline V gives CDR1 MGHRA, CDR2 YSYEKL. V gave up 3 bases and J gave up 6 bases; unmatched junction bases: 5. The CDR3 totals 15 residues. CDR3 protein: CASSQGTGVGQPQHF. CDR3 nucleotide sequence: TGCGCCAGCAGCCAGGGGACAGGGGTGGGTCAGCCCCAGCATTTT.

As DNA, the CDR3 is TGTGCCTGGAGTGTACTCGACAGCGAGTTTTCTAACTATGGCTACACCTTC. It codes for CAWSVLDSEFSNYGYTF. The chain recombines TRBV30 with TRBJ1-2, with a possible D match to TRBD1 (5 bases). The CDR3 is made up of 17 amino acids. The germline V gene has CDR1 GTSNPN and CDR2 SVGIG (reference sequence). V lost 0 bases and J lost 0, with 17 bases in between.

The chain links TRBV20-1 to TRBJ2-7; D is possibly TRBD1 or TRBD2 (5 bases each). This CDR3 comprises 15 residues. CDR1 and CDR2 from the germline V gene are DFQATT and SNEGSKA (reference sequence). V shed 2 bases and J shed 2 bases, with 16 bases lying between them. The CDR3 bases are TGCAGTGCTAGACCACTTGGGACCATGGCCTACGAGCAGTACGTC. This encodes CSARPLGTMAYEQYV.

This clonotype was detected many times. This chain joins TRBV4-1 and TRBJ2-3, with TRBD2 matching 7 bases. The V gene's germline CDR1 is MGHRA and CDR2 YSYEKL. The CDR3 is 14 amino acids. The V gene end was trimmed by 4 bases and the J gene end by 5 bases; junction bases not matched to a gene: 6. CDR3 bases: TGCGCCAGCAGCCCAGAGGGGAGGGGAGATACGCAGTATTTT. Translating gives CASSPEGRGDTQYF.

This clonotype was seen only a few times. The rearrangement joins TRBV7-2 to TRBJ2-7; D is possibly TRBD1 or TRBD2 (5 bases each). The CDR3 extends over 14 amino acids. The V gene's germline CDR1 is SGHTA and CDR2 FQGNSA. V was trimmed by 5 bases and J by 3 bases, leaving 14 bases between them. The DNA of the CDR3 is TGTGCCAGCAGCCCCCGGGACGGAGGCTACGAGCAGTACTTC. It is translated as CASSPRDGGYEQYF.

The V gene is TRBV25-1, the J gene TRBJ2-1; 10 nucleotides agree with TRBD1. Germline V lookup: CDR1 MGHDK, CDR2 SYGVNS. The V gene end was trimmed by 3 bases and the J gene end by 4 bases; junction bases not matched to a gene: 3. The CDR3 loop spans 15 amino acids. The CDR3 DNA reads TGTGCCAGCAGTGAGGGGGACAGGGGATACAATGAGCAGTTCTTC. Translating it yields CASSEGDRGYNEQFF.

This clonotype was observed at least ten times. This chain joins TRBV7-2 and TRBJ2-5; 9 nucleotides match TRBD1. The junction had 7 bases not matched to a gene; V was cut back by 3 bases and J by 5 bases. CDR1 is SGHTA and CDR2 is FQGNSA in the germline V gene. This CDR3 is built from 15 residues. In DNA form, the CDR3 reads TGTGCCAGCAGCTTCTTAGGACAGGGGCTGGAGACCCAGTACTTC. The encoded protein is CASSFLGQGLETQYF.

This clonotype was detected only a few times. V usage is TRBV6-5 and J usage is TRBJ2-5; TRBD2 is a possible D gene (5 bases). V lost 4 bases to trimming and J lost 3 bases, with 15 bases between them. The CDR3 is 15 amino acids. Germline V gene lookup returns CDR1 MNHEY and CDR2 SVGAGI. The CDR3 coding sequence is TGTGCCAGCAGTTCAATGGGCGAGGGAGAAGAGACCCAGTACTTC. Its translation is CASSSMGEGEETQYF.

This clonotype was seen a handful of times. The rearrangement links TRBV3-1 to TRBJ2-3; D unresolved. Germline CDR1 reads LGHDT; CDR2 reads YNNKEL (reference sequence). The CDR3 is 15 amino acids. V gave up 1 base and J gave up 3 bases, with 11 bases separating them. CDR3 region: CASSQGAPRTDTQYF. In nucleotides, the CDR3 is TGTGCCAGCAGCCAAGGGGCGCCTAGGACAGATACGCAGTATTTT.

There are a few counts of this clonotype. The chain recombines TRBV7-9 with TRBJ1-2; D is unclear. V was cut by 5 bases and J by 5 bases, with 12 bases left in between. CDR3 length: 13 residues. Germline lookup yields CDR1 SEHNR and CDR2 FQNEAQ (reference sequence). The chain's CDR3 is CASSPDVTYGYTF. DNA of the CDR3: TGTGCCAGCAGCCCCGACGTAACATATGGCTACACCTTC.

The CDR3 coding sequence is TGCAGTGCGAGGACAGTCACCTACGAGCAGTACTTC. This codes for CSARTVTYEQYF. The V gene is TRBV20-1, the J gene TRBJ2-7, with a possible D match to TRBD1 (6 bases). This CDR3 is built from 12 residues. Germline values: CDR1 DFQATT, CDR2 SNEGSKA (reference sequence). V was pared by 6 bases and J by 2 bases, with 11 bases between.

This sequence joins TRBV29-1 and TRBJ2-5; D possibly corresponds to TRBD1 (6 bases). CDR1 and CDR2 (germline): SQVTM, ANQGSEA. The CDR3 extends over 12 amino acids. Trimming removed 5 bases at V and 3 bases at J, with 10 bases between. The CDR3 DNA sequence: TGCAGCGTTCAAAGGACAGAAGAGACCCAGTACTTC. It translates to CSVQRTEETQYF.

This sequence joins TRBV11-2 and TRBJ2-3; D is ambiguous. V lost 1 base to trimming and J lost 4 bases, with 6 bases between them. The CDR3 totals 13 residues. Germline V gene lookup returns CDR1 SGHAT and CDR2 FQNNGV. The CDR3 sequence is CASSLVRADTQYF. The CDR3 coding sequence is TGTGCCAGCAGCTTAGTACGCGCAGATACGCAGTATTTT.

This chain uses TRBV11-3 with TRBJ2-1; 8 positions agree with TRBD2. V dropped 5 bases and J dropped 0; count of bases not matched to a gene: 3. From germline, CDR1 is SGHNT and CDR2 YENEEA. The length of the CDR3 is 15 residues. DNA for the CDR3: TGTGCCAGCAGCGGAACTAGCGGCTCCTACAATGAGCAGTTCTTC. This gives the protein CASSGTSGSYNEQFF.

V is TRBV7-2 and J is TRBJ1-6; unclear D gene. Trimming removed 5 bases from V and 10 bases from J, with 9 bases in between. This CDR3 is 12 amino acids long. Germline CDR1 reads SGHTA; CDR2 reads FQGNSA. The CDR3, as DNA: TGTGCCAGCAGCCACGAGTGGTCACCCCTCCACTTT. It yields the protein CASSHEWSPLHF.

This clonotype was counted ten times or more. The V call is TRBV5-1, the J call TRBJ2-3; 12 bases fit TRBD1. Germline values: CDR1 SGHRS, CDR2 YFSETQ. This CDR3 contains 16 residues. V shed 4 bases and J 5 bases; nucleotides not matched to a gene: 8. CDR3 DNA sequence: TGCGCCAGCAGCGTACCGGGACAGGGGGCGAAAGATACGCAGTATTTT. Its protein product is CASSVPGQGAKDTQYF.

This sequence joins TRBV7-2 and TRBJ1-2; 7 bases are a match to TRBD1. The CDR3 loop spans 13 amino acids. Germline lookup yields CDR1 SGHTA and CDR2 FQGNSA. Trimming at V came to 5 bases and at J to 7 bases, leaving 7 bases not matched to a gene. CDR3 region: CASSPRDSGGYTF. The CDR3, as DNA: TGTGCCAGCAGCCCGAGGGACAGCGGTGGCTACACCTTC.